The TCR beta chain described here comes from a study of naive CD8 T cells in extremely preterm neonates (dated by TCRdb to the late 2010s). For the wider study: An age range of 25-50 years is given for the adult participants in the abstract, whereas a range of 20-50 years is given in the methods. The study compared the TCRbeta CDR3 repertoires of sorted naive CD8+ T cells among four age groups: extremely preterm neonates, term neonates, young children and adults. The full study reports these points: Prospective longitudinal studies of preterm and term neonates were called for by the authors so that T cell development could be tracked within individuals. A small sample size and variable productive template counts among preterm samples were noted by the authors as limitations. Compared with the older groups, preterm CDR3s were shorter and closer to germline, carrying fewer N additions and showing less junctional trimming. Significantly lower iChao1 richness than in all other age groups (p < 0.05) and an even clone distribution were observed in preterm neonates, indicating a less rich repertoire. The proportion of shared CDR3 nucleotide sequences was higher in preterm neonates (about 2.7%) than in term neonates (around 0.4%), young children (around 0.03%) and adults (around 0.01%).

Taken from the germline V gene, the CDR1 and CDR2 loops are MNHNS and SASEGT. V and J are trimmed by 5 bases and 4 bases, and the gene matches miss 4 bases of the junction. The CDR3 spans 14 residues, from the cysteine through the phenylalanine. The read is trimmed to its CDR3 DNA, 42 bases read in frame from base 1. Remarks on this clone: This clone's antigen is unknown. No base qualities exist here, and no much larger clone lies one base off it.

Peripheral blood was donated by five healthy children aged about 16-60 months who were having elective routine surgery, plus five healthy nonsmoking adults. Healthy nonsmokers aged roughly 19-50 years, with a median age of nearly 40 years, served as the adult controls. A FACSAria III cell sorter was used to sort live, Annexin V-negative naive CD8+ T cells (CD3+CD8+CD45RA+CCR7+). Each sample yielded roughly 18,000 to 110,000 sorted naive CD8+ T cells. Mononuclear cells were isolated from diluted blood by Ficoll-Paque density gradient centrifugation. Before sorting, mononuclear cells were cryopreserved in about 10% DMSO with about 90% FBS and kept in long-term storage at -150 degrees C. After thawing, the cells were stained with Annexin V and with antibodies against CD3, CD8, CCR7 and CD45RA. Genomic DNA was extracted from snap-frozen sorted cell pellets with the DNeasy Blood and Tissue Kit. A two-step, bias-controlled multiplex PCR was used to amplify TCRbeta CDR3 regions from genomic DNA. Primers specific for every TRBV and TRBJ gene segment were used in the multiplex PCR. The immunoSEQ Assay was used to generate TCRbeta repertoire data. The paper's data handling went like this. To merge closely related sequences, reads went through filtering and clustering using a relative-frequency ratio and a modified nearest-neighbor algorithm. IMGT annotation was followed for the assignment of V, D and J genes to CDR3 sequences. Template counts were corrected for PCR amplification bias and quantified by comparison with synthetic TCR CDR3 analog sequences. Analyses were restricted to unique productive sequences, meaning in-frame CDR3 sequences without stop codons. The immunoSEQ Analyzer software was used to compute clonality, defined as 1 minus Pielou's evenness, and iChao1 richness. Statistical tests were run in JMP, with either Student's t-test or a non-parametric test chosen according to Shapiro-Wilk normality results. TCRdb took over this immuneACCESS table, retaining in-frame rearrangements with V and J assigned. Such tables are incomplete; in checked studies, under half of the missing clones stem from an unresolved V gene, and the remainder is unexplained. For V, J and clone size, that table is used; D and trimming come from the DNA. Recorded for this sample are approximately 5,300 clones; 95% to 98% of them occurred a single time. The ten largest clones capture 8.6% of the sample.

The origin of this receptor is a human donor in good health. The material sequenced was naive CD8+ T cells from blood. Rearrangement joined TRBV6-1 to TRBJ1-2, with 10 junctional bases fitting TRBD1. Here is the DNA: TGTGCCAGCAGTCCCTGGACAGGGGGCTATGGCTACACCTTC. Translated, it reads CASSPWTGGYGYTF.